The entry below describes one T cell receptor beta chain. Its cognate antigen is unknown. This entry is derived from a study of OX40 agonist ivuxolimab in advanced cancers. Study in general: Intravenous ivuxolimab at 0.01 to 10 mg/kg was given to patients every 2 weeks. Eligibility admitted prior anti-PD-1, anti-PD-L1 or anti-CTLA-4 therapy; around 42% had some.

Trimming shortened V by 1 base and J by 2 bases, and 6 bases separated the two germline ends. This CDR3 spans 15 amino acids. In germline, CDR1 is SGHAT, CDR2 FQNNGV. Points from the study as a whole: Patients with a partial response at 0.1-3.0 mg/kg had among the lowest clonal expansion.

Produced via immunoSEQ multiplex PCR; TCRdb's table is partial and in-frame only. Of more than 45,000 clones in the sample, 85% to 95% were seen once. Sequencing was performed on CD4+ or CD8+ T cells sorted from blood, taken in a trial of the OX40 agonist ivuxolimab. This chain connects TRBV11-2 to TRBJ2-6; D perhaps matches TRBD2 (6 bases). The sequence came from an adult with an advanced solid tumor such as melanoma, head and neck, liver or kidney cancer. As DNA, the CDR3 is TGTGCCAGCAGCTTAGCGGGGGCTGGGGCCAACGTCCTGACTTTC. Its translation: CASSLAGAGANVLTF.